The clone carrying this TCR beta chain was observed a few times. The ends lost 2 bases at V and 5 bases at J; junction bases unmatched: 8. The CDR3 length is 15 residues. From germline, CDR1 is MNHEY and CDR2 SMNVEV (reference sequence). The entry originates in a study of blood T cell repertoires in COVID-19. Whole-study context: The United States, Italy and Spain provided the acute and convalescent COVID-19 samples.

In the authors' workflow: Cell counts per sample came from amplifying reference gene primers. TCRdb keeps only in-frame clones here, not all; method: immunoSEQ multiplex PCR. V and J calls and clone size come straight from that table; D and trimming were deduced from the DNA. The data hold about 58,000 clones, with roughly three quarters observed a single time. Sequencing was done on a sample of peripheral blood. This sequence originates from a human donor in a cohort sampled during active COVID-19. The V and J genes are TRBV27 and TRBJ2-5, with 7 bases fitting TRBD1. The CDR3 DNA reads TGTGCCAGCAGTTTAAGGCCGACAGGGCGGGAGACCCAGTACTTC. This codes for CASSLRPTGRETQYF.